This T cell receptor beta chain was identified during a study of beta chain features in type 1 diabetes. This clone was seen a few times. Its target is unknown. One heparinised blood draw averaging approximately 0.11 L was given by each donor. The study, taken as a whole, reports: All four CD4+ subsets from Type 1 diabetes patients carried moderately but significantly shorter TCRB CDR3s.

What was sequenced were expressed TCRB transcripts, since all of the isolated RNA had been reverse transcribed. Profiling relied on immunoSEQ multiplex PCR, and the TCRdb table lists in-frame clones only, not all of them. Of about 400,000 clones in the sample, 10% to 15% were seen once. Material: naive CD4+ T cells from blood. This receptor was identified in a woman aged 18-29 years with type 1 diabetes.

The CDR3 nucleotides are TGTGCCAGCAGTTTATGGCCGGAGGGACAGGGGGCGCAGCATGAGCAGTTCTTC. It translates to CASSLWPEGQGAQHEQFF. V usage is TRBV27 and J usage is TRBJ2-1; TRBD1 matches at 12 bases. V dropped 1 base and J dropped 8; count of bases not matched to a gene: 12. The germline V gene has CDR1 MNHEY and CDR2 SMNVEV (reference sequence). The CDR3 is 18 amino acids.